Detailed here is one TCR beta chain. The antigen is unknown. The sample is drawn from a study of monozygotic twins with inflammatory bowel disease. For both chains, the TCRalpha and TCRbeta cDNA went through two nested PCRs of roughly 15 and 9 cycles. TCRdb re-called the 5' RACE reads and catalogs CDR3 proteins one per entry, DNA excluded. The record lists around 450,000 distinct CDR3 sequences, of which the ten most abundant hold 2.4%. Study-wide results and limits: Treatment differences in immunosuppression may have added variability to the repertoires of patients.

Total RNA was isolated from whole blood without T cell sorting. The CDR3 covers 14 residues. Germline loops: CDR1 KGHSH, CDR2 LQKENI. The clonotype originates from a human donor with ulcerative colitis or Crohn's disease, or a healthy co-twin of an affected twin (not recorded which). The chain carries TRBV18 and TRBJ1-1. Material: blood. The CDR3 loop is CASSPLGGDTEAFF.